This TCR beta chain came from a study of post-analysis software for immune sequencing data. Overall study findings and caveats: Higher frequency in patients than in controls was seen for roughly five TRBV segments, with TRBV5-6, TRBV5-1 and TRBV20-1 among them.

Trimming left V 3 bases short and J 4 bases short, with 15 bases between. CDR1 is SNHLY, CDR2 FYNNEI, per germline. The CDR3 sequence is 15 residues long. With regard to this clonotype: Its antigen is not known.

The TCR beta cDNA libraries contained unique molecular identifiers. Each sample of roughly 1 to 11 million input T cells yielded 500,000 or so cDNA molecules, so each molecule approximated one T cell. TCRdb reprocessed the PCR reads with MiXCR, giving one entry per CDR3 protein. Of around 260,000 distinct CDR3 sequences listed, 35% to 40% are singletons. The rearrangement joins TRBV2 to TRBJ1-1, with D possibly TRBD1 on 5 matching bases. This clonotype was sampled from a girl aged 10 to 17 with multiple sclerosis. Material for sequencing was blood. The CDR3 DNA reads as TGTGCCAGCAGTGATCTTGGGGGAGCGGGCACTGAAGCTTTCTTT. Amino acid sequence: CASSDLGGAGTEAFF.